This T cell receptor beta chain was profiled in a study of beta chain features in type 1 diabetes. Study-level points and caveats: Any PCR bias toward short templates would affect both groups alike. Cells with high TCR expression could be over-represented by cDNA sequencing. Whether HLA type affects TCRB rearrangement stayed undetermined in the present work. All four CD4+ subsets of Type 1 diabetes patients contained TCRB CDR3s that were moderately but significantly shorter.

As regards this clone: Its specificity is not known.

TCRB transcripts that were expressed got sequenced, as all of the isolated RNA had been reverse transcribed. Measured with immunoSEQ multiplex PCR; TCRdb has only the in-frame clones, and not every one. This sample has 35,000 to 50,000 clones, with about 50% found just once. The TCR was taken from a woman younger than 45 in good health. Specimen: stem cell memory CD4+ T cells from blood.

In nucleotides, the CDR3 is TGCAGCGTTGACGGGGAATCTAACTATGGCTACACCTTC. Residues: CSVDGESNYGYTF. V gene TRBV29-1 combines with J gene TRBJ1-2, with D unresolved. This CDR3 comprises 13 residues. The V end was cut by 3 bases, the J end by 0 bases, with 8 bases between. The germline V gene encodes CDR1 SQVTM and CDR2 ANQGSEA.